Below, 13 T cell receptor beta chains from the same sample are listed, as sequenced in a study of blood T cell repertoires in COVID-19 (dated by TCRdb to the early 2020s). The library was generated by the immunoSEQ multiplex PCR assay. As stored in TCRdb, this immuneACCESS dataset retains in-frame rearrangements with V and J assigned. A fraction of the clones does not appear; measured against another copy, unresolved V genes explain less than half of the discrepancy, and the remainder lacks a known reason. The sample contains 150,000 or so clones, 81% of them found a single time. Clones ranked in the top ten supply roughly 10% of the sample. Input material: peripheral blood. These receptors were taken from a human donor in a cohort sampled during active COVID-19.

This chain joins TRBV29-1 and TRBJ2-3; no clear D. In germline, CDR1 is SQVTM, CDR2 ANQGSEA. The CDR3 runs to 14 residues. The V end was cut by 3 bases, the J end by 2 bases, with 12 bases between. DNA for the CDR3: TGCAGCGTTGACAGGTCGGTTTACACAGATACGCAGTATTTT. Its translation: CSVDRSVYTDTQYF.

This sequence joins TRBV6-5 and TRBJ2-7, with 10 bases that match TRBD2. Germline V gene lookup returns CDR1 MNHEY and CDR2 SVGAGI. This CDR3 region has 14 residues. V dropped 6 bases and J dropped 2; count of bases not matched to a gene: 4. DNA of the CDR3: TGTGCCAGCAGCCTACTAGCGGGGCCCTACGAGCAGTACTTC. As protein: CASSLLAGPYEQYF.

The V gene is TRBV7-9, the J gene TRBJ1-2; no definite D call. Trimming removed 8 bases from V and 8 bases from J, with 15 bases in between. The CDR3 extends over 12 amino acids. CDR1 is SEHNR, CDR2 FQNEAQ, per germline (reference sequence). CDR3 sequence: CASQPGGDGYTF. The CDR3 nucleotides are TGTGCCAGCCAGCCGGGAGGCGACGGCTACACCTTC.

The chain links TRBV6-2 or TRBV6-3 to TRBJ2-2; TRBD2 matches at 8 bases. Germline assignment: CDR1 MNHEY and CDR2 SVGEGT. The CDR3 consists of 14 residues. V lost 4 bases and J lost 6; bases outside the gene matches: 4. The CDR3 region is CASSSQRESGELFF. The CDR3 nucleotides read TGTGCCAGCAGTTCCCAGCGGGAGTCCGGGGAGCTGTTTTTT.

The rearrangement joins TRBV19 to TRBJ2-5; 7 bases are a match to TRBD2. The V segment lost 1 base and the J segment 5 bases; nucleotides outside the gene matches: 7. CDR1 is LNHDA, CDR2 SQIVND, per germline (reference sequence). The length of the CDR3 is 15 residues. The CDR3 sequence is CASSIGEGGPETQYF. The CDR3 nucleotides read TGTGCCAGTAGTATAGGGGAGGGAGGGCCGGAGACCCAGTACTTC.

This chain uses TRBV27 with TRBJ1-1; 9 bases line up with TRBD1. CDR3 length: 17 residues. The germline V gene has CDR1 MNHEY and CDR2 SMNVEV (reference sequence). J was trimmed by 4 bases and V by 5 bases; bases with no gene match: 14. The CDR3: CASSRPRDRANGTEAFF. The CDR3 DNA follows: TGTGCCAGCAGTCGCCCCCGGGACAGGGCGAATGGCACTGAAGCTTTCTTT.

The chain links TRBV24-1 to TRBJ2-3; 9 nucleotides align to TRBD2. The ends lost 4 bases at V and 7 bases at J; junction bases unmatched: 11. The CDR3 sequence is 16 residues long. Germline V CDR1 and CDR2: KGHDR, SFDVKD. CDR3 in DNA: TGTGCCACCAGTGACCCTAGCGGGGCTGCCATAAATACGCAGTATTTT. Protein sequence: CATSDPSGAAINTQYF.

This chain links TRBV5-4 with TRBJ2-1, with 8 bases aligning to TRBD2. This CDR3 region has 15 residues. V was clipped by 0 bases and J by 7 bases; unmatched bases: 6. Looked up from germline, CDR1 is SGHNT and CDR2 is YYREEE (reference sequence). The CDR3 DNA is TGTGCCAGCAGCTTGGGGAGCGGGGGAGGGAATGAGCAGTTCTTC. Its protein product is CASSLGSGGGNEQFF.

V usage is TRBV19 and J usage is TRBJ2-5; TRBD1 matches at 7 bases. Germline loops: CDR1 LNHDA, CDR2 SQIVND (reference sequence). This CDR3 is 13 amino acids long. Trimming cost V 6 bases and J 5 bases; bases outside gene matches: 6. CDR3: CASSLTGIETQYF. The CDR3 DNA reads TGTGCCAGTAGCCTGACAGGGATTGAGACCCAGTACTTC.

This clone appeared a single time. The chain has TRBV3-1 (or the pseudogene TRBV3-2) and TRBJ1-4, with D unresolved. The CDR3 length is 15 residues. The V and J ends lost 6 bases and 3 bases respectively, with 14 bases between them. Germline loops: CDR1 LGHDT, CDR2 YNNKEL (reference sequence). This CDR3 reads CASRLSGLANEKLFF. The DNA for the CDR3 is TGTGCCAGCAGGCTATCGGGGTTGGCTAATGAAAAACTGTTTTTT.

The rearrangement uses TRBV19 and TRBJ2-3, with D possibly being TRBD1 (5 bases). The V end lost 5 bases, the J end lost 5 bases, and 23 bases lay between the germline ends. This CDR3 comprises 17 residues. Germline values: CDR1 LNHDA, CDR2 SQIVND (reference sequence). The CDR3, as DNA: TGTGCCAGTAGTGTCGCAGGAAAGTTCGCCCAGGGAGATACGCAGTATTTT. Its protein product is CASSVAGKFAQGDTQYF.

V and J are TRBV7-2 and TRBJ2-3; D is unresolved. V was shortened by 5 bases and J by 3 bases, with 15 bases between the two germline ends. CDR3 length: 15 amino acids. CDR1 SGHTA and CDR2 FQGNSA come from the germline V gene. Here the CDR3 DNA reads TGTGCCAGCAGCCTAAGCTCCCGGGTGACAGATACGCAGTATTTT. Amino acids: CASSLSSRVTDTQYF.

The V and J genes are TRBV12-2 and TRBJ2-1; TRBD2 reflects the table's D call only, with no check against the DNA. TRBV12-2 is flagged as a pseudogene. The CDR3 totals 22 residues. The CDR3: CASRLANRPPTWGRASYNEQFF. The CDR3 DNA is TGTGCAAGTCGCTTAGCGAATAGACCCCCGACGTGGGGGAGGGCCTCCTACAATGAGCAGTTCTTC.